This T cell receptor (beta chain) appears in the sequencing data of a study of blood T cell repertoires in COVID-19. Produced via immunoSEQ multiplex PCR; TCRdb's table is partial and in-frame only. The sample consists of 20,000 to 30,000 clones, about nine tenths of them appearing once. The receptor's source is a man in his 70s with acute or convalescent COVID-19. The sample was peripheral blood.

CDR3 nucleotides: TGTGCCAGCAGCGTCGACGGGACAGACAATTCACCCCTCCACTTT. Its protein product is CASSVDGTDNSPLHF. The chain uses TRBV9 and TRBJ1-6, with 7 bases aligning to TRBD1. From germline, CDR1 is SGDLS and CDR2 YYNGEE. The CDR3 length is 15 residues. The V segment lost 2 bases and the J segment 7 bases; nucleotides outside the gene matches: 6.